The 18 T cell receptor beta chains given below trace back to one sample, sequenced in a study of blood T cell repertoires in COVID-19. Generated by immunoSEQ multiplex PCR, the TCRdb table keeps only in-frame clones and is missing some. The sample consists of about 210,000 clones, approximately 86% of them appearing once. The specimen sequenced was peripheral blood. All receptors come from a man aged 60 to 75 with acute or convalescent COVID-19.

The rearrangement links TRBV7-9 to TRBJ2-2; D gene uncertain. The CDR3 length is 14 residues. The V end was cut by 1 base, the J end by 6 bases, with 9 bases between. Germline V gene sequence: CDR1 SEHNR, CDR2 FQNEAQ (reference sequence). The CDR3 DNA follows: TGTGCCAGCAGCTTAGTGTCAGTCCCCGGGGAGCTGTTTTTT. It translates to CASSLVSVPGELFF.

The V and J genes are TRBV27 and TRBJ2-2; tentative D call: TRBD1 (6 bases). V lost 6 bases, J lost 7 bases, and 9 bases lay in between. There are 12 residues in the CDR3. Germline CDR1 is MNHEY and CDR2 is SMNVEV (reference sequence). CDR3 in amino acids: CASRRGGGELFF. CDR3 DNA: TGTGCCAGCAGGAGAGGGGGCGGGGAGCTGTTTTTT.

The chain recombines TRBV10-3 with TRBJ2-7; 7 nucleotides align to TRBD2. The V and J ends lost 0 bases and 7 bases, in that order; junction bases with no gene match: 12. The CDR3 is 16 residues long. The germline V gene has CDR1 ENHRY and CDR2 SYGVKD. CDR3 loop: CAISESGRGSPYEQYF. For the CDR3, the DNA is TGTGCCATCAGTGAGTCTGGGCGGGGGTCGCCGTATGAGCAGTACTTC.

The CDR3 region has the DNA TGTGCCAGCAGCCAAGATCTTACACGCTACGAGCAGTACTTC. Translation gives CASSQDLTRYEQYF. The genes are TRBV3-1 (or the pseudogene TRBV3-2) and TRBJ2-7; unclear D gene. CDR1 is LGHDT and CDR2 is YNNKEL in the germline V gene (reference sequence). The V end was cut by 0 bases, the J end by 3 bases, with 9 bases between. The CDR3 is 14 residues long.

The J gene is TRBJ1-2, the V gene TRBV6-5; perhaps TRBD1 as D (5 bases). The germline gives CDR1 MNHEY, CDR2 SVGAGI. Deletions cut 5 bases from V and 0 bases from J, with 10 bases between. There are 14 residues in the CDR3. Written as DNA, the CDR3 is TGTGCCAGCAGTCCCCCGGGGGCTAACTATGGCTACACCTTC. Translated: CASSPPGANYGYTF.

This sequence joins TRBV28 and TRBJ1-4, with D possibly matching TRBD1 (6 bases). Germline loops: CDR1 MDHEN, CDR2 SYDVKM. The CDR3 is made up of 16 amino acids. Trimming removed 4 bases from V and 5 bases from J, with 17 bases in between. The CDR3 protein is CASSSPPQGRNEKLFF. CDR3 bases: TGTGCCAGCAGTTCCCCCCCACAGGGAAGAAATGAAAAACTGTTTTTT.

The rearrangement links TRBV7-2 to TRBJ2-1, with D possibly matching TRBD2 (7 bases). V was trimmed by 3 bases and J by 10 bases, leaving 19 bases between them. CDR3 size: 15 residues. Germline lookup yields CDR1 SGHTA and CDR2 FQGNSA. CDR3 nucleotide sequence: TGTGCCAGCAGCTTCGTTTCCGGGGGGCCCCGGGAGCAGTTCTTC. This gives the protein CASSFVSGGPREQFF.

V and J are TRBV28 and TRBJ1-2; perhaps TRBD1 as D (6 bases). CDR1 and CDR2 from the germline V gene are MDHEN and SYDVKM. Trimming took off 6 bases at V and 7 bases at J, with 12 bases between the two ends. The CDR3 spans 12 residues. CDR3 residues: CASRRGGGGYTF. In nucleotides, the CDR3 is TGTGCCAGCAGAAGGGGGGGCGGTGGCTACACCTTC.

The chain combines TRBV4-1 with TRBJ1-1; D unresolved. Trimming took off 1 base at V and 0 bases at J, with 6 bases between the two ends. The germline gives CDR1 MGHRA, CDR2 YSYEKL. The CDR3 runs to 14 residues. The CDR3 region is CASSQVEVNTEAFF. For the CDR3, the DNA is TGCGCCAGCAGCCAAGTCGAGGTGAACACTGAAGCTTTCTTT.

V and J are TRBV13 and TRBJ1-3; 10 positions agree with TRBD1. CDR1 and CDR2 (germline): PRHDT, FYEKMQ (reference sequence). The CDR3 has 17 residues. V was pared by 5 bases and J by 4 bases, with 11 bases of the junction left unmatched. CDR3 bases: TGTGCCAGCAGCACGAGGACAGGGGGGTGGACCGGAAACACCATATATTTT. Translating it yields CASSTRTGGWTGNTIYF. Using reference TRBV13 and TRBJ1-3 for the parts outside the CDR3, the full variable domain is AAGVIQSPRHLIKEKRETATLKCYPIPRHDTVYWYQQGPGQDPQFLISFYEKMQSDKGSIPDRFSAQQFSDYHSELNMSSLELGDSALYFCASSTRTGGWTGNTIYFGEGSWLTVV.

This chain uses TRBV7-9 with TRBJ2-7; 9 positions match TRBD1. The CDR3 runs to 14 residues. With 5 bases clipped from V and 3 bases from J, the junction kept 5 bases outside the gene matches. Germline V CDR1 and CDR2: SEHNR, FQNEAQ (reference sequence). The CDR3 DNA reads as TGTGCCAGCAGCCTGGGACAGGGCTTCTACGAGCAGTACTTC. Its protein product is CASSLGQGFYEQYF.

This clone has a single count. This chain joins TRBV28 and TRBJ1-1; D is possibly TRBD1 (5 bases). The CDR3 has 12 amino acids. Germline values: CDR1 MDHEN, CDR2 SYDVKM. Trimming took off 5 bases at V and 11 bases at J, with 15 bases between the two ends. The CDR3 loop is CASSPLTGRAFF. Here the CDR3 DNA reads TGTGCCAGCAGTCCCCTAACAGGACGGGCTTTCTTT.

This sequence joins TRBV10-3 and TRBJ1-2; 9 bases line up with TRBD1. The J segment lost 4 bases and the V segment lost 0 bases, leaving 6 bases of the junction unmatched. This CDR3 has 16 amino acids. Germline V gene sequence: CDR1 ENHRY, CDR2 SYGVKD. CDR3: CAISESPTGGSYGYTF. The CDR3 DNA follows: TGTGCCATCAGTGAGTCACCGACAGGGGGGAGCTATGGCTACACCTTC.

This chain joins TRBV3-1 (or the pseudogene TRBV3-2) and TRBJ2-2; D gene unclear. The CDR3 spans 20 residues. Trimming stripped 1 base from V and 4 bases from J, with 25 bases between. Germline V gene data show CDR1 as LGHDT and CDR2 as YNNKEL (reference sequence). The CDR3 region is CASSQVGDSVAGSSTGELFF. The CDR3 DNA follows: TGTGCCAGCAGCCAAGTGGGTGACTCTGTGGCCGGATCGTCCACCGGGGAGCTGTTTTTT.

This clone was seen only once. The CDR3 sequence: CASSSGTGGSYEQYF. The CDR3 DNA reads as TGCGCCAGCAGCTCCGGGACAGGGGGAAGCTACGAGCAGTACTTC. The V gene is TRBV5-1, the J gene TRBJ2-7; 11 bases match TRBD1. The CDR3 is 15 residues long. J lost 3 bases, V lost 3 bases, and 5 bases had no gene match. Germline V lookup: CDR1 SGHRS, CDR2 YFSETQ.

The genes are TRBV2 and TRBJ2-6; D may be TRBD2 (6 bases). The CDR3 contains 19 residues. Germline loops: CDR1 SNHLY, CDR2 FYNNEI. The V gene lost 7 bases and the J gene lost 4 bases, with 26 bases spanning the gap. The CDR3 loop reads CASTWATSTRREGANVLTF. CDR3 nucleotides: TGTGCCAGCACATGGGCGACCTCGACGAGGAGGGAGGGGGCCAACGTCCTGACTTTC.

The chain couples TRBV28 to TRBJ1-1; 11 nucleotides match TRBD1. Germline V CDR1 and CDR2: MDHEN, SYDVKM. Trimming cost V 4 bases and J 4 bases; bases outside gene matches: 5. This CDR3 comprises 15 residues. The CDR3 coding sequence is TGTGCCAGCAGTTGGGGGGGGACAGGGGGCACTGAAGCTTTCTTT. This sequence encodes CASSWGGTGGTEAFF.

V gene TRBV28 combines with J gene TRBJ2-1; 9 positions match TRBD2. After removal of 3 bases from V and 9 bases from J, the junction contained 6 bases not matched to a gene. Looked up from germline, CDR1 is MDHEN and CDR2 is SYDVKM. CDR3 length: 14 amino acids. CDR3: CASSLAGGIIEQFF. As DNA, the CDR3 is TGTGCCAGCAGTTTGGCGGGGGGGATCATTGAGCAGTTCTTC.